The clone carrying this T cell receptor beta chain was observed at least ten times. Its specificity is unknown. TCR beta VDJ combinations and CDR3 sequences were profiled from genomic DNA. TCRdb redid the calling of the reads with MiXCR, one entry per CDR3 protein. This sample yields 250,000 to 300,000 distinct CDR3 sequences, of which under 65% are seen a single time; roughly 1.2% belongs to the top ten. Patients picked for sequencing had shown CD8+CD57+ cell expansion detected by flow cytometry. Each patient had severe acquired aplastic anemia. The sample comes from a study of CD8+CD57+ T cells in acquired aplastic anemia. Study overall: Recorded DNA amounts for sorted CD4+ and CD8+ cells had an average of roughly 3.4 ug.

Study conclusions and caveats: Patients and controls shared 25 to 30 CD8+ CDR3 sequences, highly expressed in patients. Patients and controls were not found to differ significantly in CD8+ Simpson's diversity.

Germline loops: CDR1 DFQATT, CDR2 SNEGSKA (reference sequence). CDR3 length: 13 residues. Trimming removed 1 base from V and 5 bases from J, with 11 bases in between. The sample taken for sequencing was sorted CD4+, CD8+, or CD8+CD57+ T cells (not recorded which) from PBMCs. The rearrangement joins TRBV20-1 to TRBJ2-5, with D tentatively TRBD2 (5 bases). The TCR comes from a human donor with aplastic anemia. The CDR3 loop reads CSARVGSGETQYF. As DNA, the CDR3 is TGCAGTGCTAGAGTAGGATCGGGGGAGACCCAGTACTTC.